Listed below are T cell receptor beta chains from one sample, sequenced in a study of blood T cell repertoires in COVID-19. The assay was immunoSEQ multiplex PCR, and TCRdb's table has in-frame clones only and misses some. The sample contains some 240,000 clones, approximately 85% of which appear only once. The source material was peripheral blood. The receptors originated from a woman in her 70s with COVID-19, enrolled during active disease. CDR3s leave out the opening cysteine and the closing phenylalanine or tryptophan. Clone size is given for some rows only: seen once, a few or many times, or a class if the clone is expanded.

abundance	v_gene	j_gene	CDR3aa
NA	TRBV5-5	TRBJ1-5	ASSLRGQGDGQPQH
NA	TRBV7-2	TRBJ2-5	ARGHPSQTQY
NA	TRBV18	TRBJ2-2	ASSPGTGYTGELF
NA	TRBV19	TRBJ2-1	ASQRFDEQF
NA	TRBV4-1	TRBJ2-1	ASSHPSSGGKDNEQF
NA	TRBV27	TRBJ2-7	ASSLLLGQVNEQY
NA	TRBV6-6	TRBJ1-6	ASLTLAGNYNSPLH
NA	TRBV30	TRBJ1-1	AWSGRGSEAF
NA	TRBV5-8	TRBJ1-3	ASSRTGNPGNTIY
NA	TRBV6-6	TRBJ2-3	ASLSRTGVE
NA	TRBV30	TRBJ2-1	AWSTPGDRQF
NA	TRBV28	TRBJ1-2	ASRPRGNRESYYGYT
NA	TRBV28	TRBJ1-2	ASNGGLGHYGYT
NA	TRBV11-2	TRBJ2-6	ATRLHRGLSSGANVLT
NA	TRBV5-4	TRBJ1-2	ASSLGQVAGYT
NA	TRBV5-1	TRBJ1-6	ASSLLQASSYNSPLH
NA	TRBV27	TRBJ1-5	ASSLNSAGIAPQH
NA	TRBV10-3	TRBJ2-3	AISDPGLAADTQY
few	TRBV7-9	TRBJ1-1	ASRPGGRNTEAF
NA	TRBV14	TRBJ2-5	ASSQDWAGETQY
NA	TRBV20-1	TRBJ1-1	SASSAEAF
NA	TRBV5-5	TRBJ1-5	ASSLLGSPDQPQH
NA	TRBV19	TRBJ1-2	ASSGRMSGNYGYT
NA	TRBV7-8	TRBJ2-7	ASSLGQGAIYEQY
NA	TRBV6-2/TRBV6-3	TRBJ1-1	ASSYLTGTEAF
NA	TRBV5-1	TRBJ2-2	ASSLGGSTGELF
NA	TRBV30	TRBJ1-4	AWSLLSTGVEKLF
NA	TRBV5-1	TRBJ2-7	ASSKDSGNYEQY
many	TRBV19	TRBJ1-5	ASIGGRWGQGAPLGQPQH
once	TRBV6-5	TRBJ2-7	ASITGGSRYEQY
NA	TRBV7-2	TRBJ2-5	ASSSDSGGWETQY
once	TRBV9	TRBJ1-1	ASNHRDRVTEAF
many	TRBV30	TRBJ2-2	AWSTGDYTGELF
NA	TRBV20-1	TRBJ2-4	SASWASGRIQY
NA	TRBV28	TRBJ1-6	ASTRSLQDSPLH
NA	TRBV6-6	TRBJ2-2	ASSYSFTGELF
NA	TRBV5-5	TRBJ2-1	ASSLSSIEQF
NA	TRBV28	TRBJ2-1	ASSETSGRAGEQF
NA	TRBV7-2	TRBJ2-3	ASSFRTSGRITDTQY
NA	TRBV19	TRBJ2-7	ASSRFLAGRLEQY
NA	TRBV4-2	TRBJ2-2	ASSQPTSGYPGELF
NA	TRBV6-5	TRBJ1-4	ASRSDRDKDEKLF
NA	TRBV27	TRBJ2-7	ASSFSSGRGSYEQY
NA	TRBV28	TRBJ2-7	ASSLGGGPAYEQY
NA	TRBV6-5	TRBJ1-1	ASSYARQAKNAEAF